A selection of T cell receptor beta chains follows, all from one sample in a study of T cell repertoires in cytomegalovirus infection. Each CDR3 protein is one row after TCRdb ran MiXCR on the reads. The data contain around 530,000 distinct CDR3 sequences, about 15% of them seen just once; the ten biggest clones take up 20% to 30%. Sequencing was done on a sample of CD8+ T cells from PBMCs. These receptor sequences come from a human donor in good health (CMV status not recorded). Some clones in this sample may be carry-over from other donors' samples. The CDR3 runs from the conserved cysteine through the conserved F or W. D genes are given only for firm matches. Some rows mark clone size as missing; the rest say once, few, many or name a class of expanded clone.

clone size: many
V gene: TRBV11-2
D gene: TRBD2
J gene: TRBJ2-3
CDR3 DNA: TGTGCCAGCAGCTTTATGGAGGGAGGGAACACAGATACGCAGTATTTT
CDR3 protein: CASSFMEGGNTDTQYF

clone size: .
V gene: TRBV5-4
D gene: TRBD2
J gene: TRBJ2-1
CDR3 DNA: TGTGCCAGCAGCTTGGATACTAGCGGGAGGGCCGATGAGCAGTTCTTC
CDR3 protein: CASSLDTSGRADEQFF

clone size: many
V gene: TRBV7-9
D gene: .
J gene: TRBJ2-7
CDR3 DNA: TGTGCCAGCAGCTTGGAGCCCGGGGGCCACTCCTACGAGCAGTACTTC
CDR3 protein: CASSLEPGGHSYEQYF

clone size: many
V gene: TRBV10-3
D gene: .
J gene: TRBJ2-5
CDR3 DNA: TGTGCCACCCTAGGCAGCCGGGCTGAGACCCAGTACTTC
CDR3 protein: CATLGSRAETQYF

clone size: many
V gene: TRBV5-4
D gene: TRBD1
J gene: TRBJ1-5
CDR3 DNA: TGTGCCAGCAGCCTCGCAGGGGGCGCAGGGCAGCCCCAGCATTTT
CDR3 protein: CASSLAGGAGQPQHF

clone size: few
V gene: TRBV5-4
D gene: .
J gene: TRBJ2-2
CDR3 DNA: TGTGCCAGCAGTCACGACGACAACACCGGGGAGCTGTTTTTT
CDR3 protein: CASSHDDNTGELFF

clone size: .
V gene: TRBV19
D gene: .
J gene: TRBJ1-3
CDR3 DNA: TGTGCCAGTAGAGACCGCAACTCTGGAAACACCATATATTTT
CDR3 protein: CASRDRNSGNTIYF

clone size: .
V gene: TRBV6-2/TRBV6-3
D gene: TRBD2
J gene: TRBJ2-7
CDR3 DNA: TGTGCCAGCAGTTACTCGGCTAGCGGGGCCTACTACGAGCAGTACTTC
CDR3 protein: CASSYSASGAYYEQYF

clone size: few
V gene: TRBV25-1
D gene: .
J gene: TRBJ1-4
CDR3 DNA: TGTGCCAGCAGTGAATATGGACGAGCAACTAATGAAAAACTGTTTTTT
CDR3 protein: CASSEYGRATNEKLFF

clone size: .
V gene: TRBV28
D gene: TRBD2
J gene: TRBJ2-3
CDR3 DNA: TGTGCCAGCAGCCTAGCGGGGGGGCTGGCAGATACGCAGTATTTT
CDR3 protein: CASSLAGGLADTQYF

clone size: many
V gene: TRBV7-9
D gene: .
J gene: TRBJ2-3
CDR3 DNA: TGTGCCAGCAGCCAGGGACGGTACACAGATACGCAGTATTTT
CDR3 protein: CASSQGRYTDTQYF

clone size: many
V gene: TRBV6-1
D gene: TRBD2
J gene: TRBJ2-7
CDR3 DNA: TGTGCCAGCAGTGAATTCACTAGCGGGCGTTTCTACGAGCAGTACTTC
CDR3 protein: CASSEFTSGRFYEQYF

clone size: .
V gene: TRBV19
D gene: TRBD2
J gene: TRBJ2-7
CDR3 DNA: TGTGCCAGTAGTATAGGACTAGCGGGTCACAAAAGACAATACGAGCAGTACTTC
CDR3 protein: CASSIGLAGHKRQYEQYF

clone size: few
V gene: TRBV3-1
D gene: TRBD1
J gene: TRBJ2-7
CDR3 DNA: TGTGCCAGCAGCCAACGGGACAGGGCTGACTACGAGCAGTACTTC
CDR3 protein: CASSQRDRADYEQYF

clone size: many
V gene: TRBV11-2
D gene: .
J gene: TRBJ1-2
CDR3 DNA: TGTGCCAGCAGCTTAATCAAGACGAGTGGTGGCTACACCTTC
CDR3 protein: CASSLIKTSGGYTF

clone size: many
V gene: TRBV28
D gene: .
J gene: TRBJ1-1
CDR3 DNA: TGTGCCAGCAGCTTAACGGGGGCGTGGAACACTGAAGCTTTCTTT
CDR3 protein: CASSLTGAWNTEAFF

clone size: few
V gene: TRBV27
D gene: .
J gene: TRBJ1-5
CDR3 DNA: TGTGCCAGCAGTTTATCGACCGCCCCAAATCAGCCCCAGCATTTT
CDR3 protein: CASSLSTAPNQPQHF

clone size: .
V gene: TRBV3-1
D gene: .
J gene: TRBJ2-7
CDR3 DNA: TGTGCCAGCAGCTTCGGGACGTCGGACGAGCAGTACTTC
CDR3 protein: CASSFGTSDEQYF

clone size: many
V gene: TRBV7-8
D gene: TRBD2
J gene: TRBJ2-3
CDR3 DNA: TGTGCCAGCAGCCTCAGACTAGCGGGAGTCCTTGAGGGCACAGATACGCAGTATTTT
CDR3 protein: CASSLRLAGVLEGTDTQYF

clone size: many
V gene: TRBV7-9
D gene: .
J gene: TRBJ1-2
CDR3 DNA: TGTGCCAGCAGCAAGAAAAAGACCTATGGCTACACCTTC
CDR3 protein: CASSKKKTYGYTF

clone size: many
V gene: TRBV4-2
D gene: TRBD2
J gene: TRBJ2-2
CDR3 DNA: TGTGCCAGCAGCCAAGATTTTCTAGCGGAGGAAACCGGGGAGCTGTTTTTT
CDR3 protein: CASSQDFLAEETGELFF

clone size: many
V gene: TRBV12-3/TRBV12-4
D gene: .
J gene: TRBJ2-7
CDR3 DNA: TGTGCCAGCAGTTCATCGGGGAAGGGTATCTCCTACGAGCAGTACTTC
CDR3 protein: CASSSSGKGISYEQYF

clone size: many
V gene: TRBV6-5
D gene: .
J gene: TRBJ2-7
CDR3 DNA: TGTGCCAGCAGTTACGGGGCAGAGGGGAAGAACGAGCAGTACTTC
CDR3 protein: CASSYGAEGKNEQYF

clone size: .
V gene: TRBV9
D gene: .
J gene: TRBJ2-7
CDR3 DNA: TGTGCCAGCAGCGTAGGGACAGAAATTTACGAGCAGTACTTC
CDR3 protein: CASSVGTEIYEQYF

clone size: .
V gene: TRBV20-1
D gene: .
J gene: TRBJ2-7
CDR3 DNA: TGCAGTGCCACGAGGACAGTCTCCTACGAGCAGTACTTC
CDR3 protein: CSATRTVSYEQYF

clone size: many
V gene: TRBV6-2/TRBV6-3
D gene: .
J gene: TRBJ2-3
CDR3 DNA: TGTGCCAGCAGTCCTGGTCTGGATACGCAGTATTTT
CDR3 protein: CASSPGLDTQYF

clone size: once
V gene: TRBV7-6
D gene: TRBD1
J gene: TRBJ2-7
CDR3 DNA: TGTGCCAGCAGCCTGCCGGGACAGGGGAAATCCTACGAGCAGTACTTC
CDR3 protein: CASSLPGQGKSYEQYF